This T cell receptor beta chain was captured in a study of blood T cell repertoires in COVID-19. The repertoire was sequenced with immunoSEQ multiplex PCR; TCRdb's copy has only in-frame clones and lacks some. The sample lists about 160,000 clones, more than 85% occurring once. V dropped 6 bases and J dropped 9; count of bases not matched to a gene: 12. CDR3 length: 15 amino acids. CDR1 and CDR2 (germline): SGHAT, FQNNGV. The specimen was PBMCs or T cells enriched from blood (not recorded which). The chain joins TRBV11-2 to TRBJ2-1; the match to TRBD1 covers 9 bases. The sequence was obtained from a woman aged 45 to 65 who had recovered from COVID-19. The CDR3 is CASRLSKDRGGEQFF. CDR3 sequence (DNA): TGTGCCAGCAGACTCTCCAAGGACAGGGGCGGTGAGCAGTTCTTC.